Detailed here is one TCR beta chain. Here immunoSEQ multiplex PCR was the method, and the copy in TCRdb shows in-frame clones only, minus some. Seen here are around 170,000 clones, around 90% observed once, and the top ten hold around 0.6%. The sample is drawn from a study of blood T cell repertoires in COVID-19. The sample consisted of peripheral blood. The receptor was derived from a man aged 55 to 70 with COVID-19, enrolled during active disease.

CDR3 nucleotide sequence: TGTGCCACCTCCGGGACAGGGAAAACCGAGCAGTACTTC. Translated: CATSGTGKTEQYF. This chain links TRBV19 with TRBJ2-7; TRBD1 agrees at 9 bases. Unmatched junction bases numbered 10, after V lost 10 bases and J lost 6 bases. Germline-derived CDR1 and CDR2 are LNHDA and SQIVND (reference sequence). CDR3 length equals 13 residues. Combining the CDR3 with reference TRBV19 and TRBJ2-7 gives the whole variable domain DGGITQSPKYLFRKEGQNVTLSCEQNLNHDAMYWYRQDPGQGLRLIYYSQIVNDFQKGDIAEGYSVSREKKESFPLTVTSAQKNPTAFYLCATSGTGKTEQYFGPGTRLTVT.